A selection of T cell receptor beta chains follows, all from one sample in a study of OX40 agonist ivuxolimab in advanced cancers. Produced via immunoSEQ multiplex PCR; TCRdb's table is partial and in-frame only. The top ten hold about 0.7% of the sample, which has under 100,000 clones, roughly 92% seen once. Sequencing used CD4+ or CD8+ T cells sorted from blood, obtained in a trial of the OX40 agonist ivuxolimab. These receptors originate from an adult with an advanced solid tumor such as melanoma, head and neck, liver or kidney cancer. Both conserved end residues are part of each CDR3. Fields, in order: V gene, CDR3 protein.

v_call: TRBV6-1; cdr3_aa: CASRSGQGLSEQYF
v_call: TRBV6-1; cdr3_aa: CASSELRGLGTQYF
v_call: TRBV5-1; cdr3_aa: CASSLERDVGELFF
v_call: TRBV9; cdr3_aa: CASSVAVQGIETQYF
v_call: TRBV9; cdr3_aa: CASSAPGTSGLVAQYF
v_call: TRBV29-1; cdr3_aa: CSVAPPREPGGNTEAFF
v_call: TRBV6-1; cdr3_aa: CANQSVALYEQYF
v_call: TRBV4-2; cdr3_aa: CASSQDRVNTEAFF
v_call: TRBV19; cdr3_aa: CASSPDRNYGYTF
v_call: TRBV25-1; cdr3_aa: CASSEDYSYNEQFF
v_call: TRBV30; cdr3_aa: CAWSAGTWDTQYF
v_call: TRBV2; cdr3_aa: CASSEGQGAIGGYTF
v_call: TRBV7-6; cdr3_aa: CASRFGRRGPPRCDEQFF
v_call: TRBV5-6; cdr3_aa: CASSRDRGTEAFF
v_call: TRBV5-1; cdr3_aa: CASSRGYFATNEKLFF
v_call: TRBV5-4; cdr3_aa: CASSLDLDSYEQYF
v_call: TRBV6-4; cdr3_aa: CASSDGTGATEAFF
v_call: TRBV5-1; cdr3_aa: CASSPGDRGQETQYF
v_call: TRBV18; cdr3_aa: CASSPPEGGFFEQFF
v_call: TRBV6-5; cdr3_aa: CASSILAGAETQYF
v_call: TRBV18; cdr3_aa: CASSMGAGVKTEAFF
v_call: TRBV7-3; cdr3_aa: CASSFIPGTGGPYSNQPQHF
v_call: TRBV18; cdr3_aa: CASSPGHYEQYF
v_call: TRBV5-5; cdr3_aa: CASSGDLLSYTQYF
v_call: TRBV14; cdr3_aa: CASSQVLAGTKTQYF
v_call: TRBV19; cdr3_aa: CASSGQGRRGHEDTQYF
v_call: TRBV5-1; cdr3_aa: CASSSSSGSIDEQFF
v_call: TRBV2; cdr3_aa: CASGPARGNQETQYF
v_call: TRBV11-1; cdr3_aa: CASSFDRDLFYEQYF
v_call: TRBV11-3; cdr3_aa: CASSSTSGYSYEQYF
v_call: TRBV6-4; cdr3_aa: CASSPSRGDNEQFF
v_call: TRBV21-1; cdr3_aa: CASSRGKDPYEQYF
v_call: TRBV11-3; cdr3_aa: CASSPRTATNEKLFF
v_call: TRBV11-2; cdr3_aa: CASSQAVSGNTIYF
v_call: TRBV5-8; cdr3_aa: CASKLKEGHYEQYF
v_call: TRBV7-2; cdr3_aa: CASSWTSGRQETQYF
v_call: TRBV18; cdr3_aa: CASSPLGGGTEAFF
v_call: TRBV2; cdr3_aa: CAISVEKIDTQYF
v_call: TRBV6-1; cdr3_aa: CASRDDSRSTDTQYF
v_call: TRBV10-1; cdr3_aa: CASSSGLAGGTQYF
v_call: TRBV11-2; cdr3_aa: CASSLNRVTGELFF
v_call: TRBV19; cdr3_aa: CASKKGTVPYEKLFF
v_call: TRBV6-1; cdr3_aa: CASSEAGTRDNYGYTF
v_call: TRBV4-1; cdr3_aa: CASSQAGGVGNEKLFF
v_call: TRBV21-1; cdr3_aa: CASTPGLAASGELFF
v_call: TRBV6-5; cdr3_aa: CASSYFGQSYGYTF
v_call: TRBV11-2; cdr3_aa: CASSESRGYNSPLHF
v_call: TRBV29-1; cdr3_aa: CSVLFKPSEAFF
v_call: TRBV11-1; cdr3_aa: CASSFRLAGVSNEQFF
v_call: TRBV9; cdr3_aa: CASSTRQGSSTDTQYF
v_call: TRBV6-5; cdr3_aa: CASTRASGLTYEQYF
v_call: TRBV7-3; cdr3_aa: CASSPNHGYEQYF
v_call: TRBV27; cdr3_aa: CASTMGQGFGEQFF
v_call: TRBV30; cdr3_aa: CAWSGWIGTEAFF
v_call: TRBV5-1; cdr3_aa: CASTVEVSSYNEQFF